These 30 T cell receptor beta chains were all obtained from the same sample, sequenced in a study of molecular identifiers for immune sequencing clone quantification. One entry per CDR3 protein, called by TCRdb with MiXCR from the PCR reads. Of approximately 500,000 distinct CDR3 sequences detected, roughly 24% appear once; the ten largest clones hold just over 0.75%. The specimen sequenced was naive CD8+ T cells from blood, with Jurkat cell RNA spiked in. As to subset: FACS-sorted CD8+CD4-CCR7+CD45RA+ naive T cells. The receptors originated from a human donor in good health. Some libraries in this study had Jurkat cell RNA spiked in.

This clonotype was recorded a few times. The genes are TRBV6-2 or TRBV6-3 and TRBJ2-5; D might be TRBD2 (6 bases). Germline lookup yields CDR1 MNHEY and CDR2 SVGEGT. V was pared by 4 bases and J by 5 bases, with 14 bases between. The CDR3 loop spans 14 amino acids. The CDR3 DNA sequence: TGTGCCAGCAGTTCCACTAGCAAGTGGGAGACCCAGTACTTC. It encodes CASSSTSKWETQYF.

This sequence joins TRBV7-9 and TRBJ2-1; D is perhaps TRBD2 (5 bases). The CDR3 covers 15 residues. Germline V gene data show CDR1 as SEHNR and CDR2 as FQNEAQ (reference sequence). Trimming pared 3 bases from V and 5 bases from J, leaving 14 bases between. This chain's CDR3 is CASSFVEGYDNEQFF. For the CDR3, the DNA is TGTGCCAGCAGCTTCGTTGAGGGATACGACAATGAGCAGTTCTTC. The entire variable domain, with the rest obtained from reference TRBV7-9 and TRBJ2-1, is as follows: DTGVSQNPRHKITKRGQNVTFRCDPISEHNRLYWYRQTLGQGPEFLTYFQNEAQLEKSRLLSDRFSAERPKGSFSTLEIQRTEQGDSAMYLCASSFVEGYDNEQFFGPGTRLTVL.

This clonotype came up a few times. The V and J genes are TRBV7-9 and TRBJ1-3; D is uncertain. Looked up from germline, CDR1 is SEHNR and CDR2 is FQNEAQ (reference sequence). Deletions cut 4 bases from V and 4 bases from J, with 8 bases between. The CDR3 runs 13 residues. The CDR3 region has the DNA TGTGCCAGCAGCTCCCCCGCCGGAAACACCATATATTTT. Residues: CASSSPAGNTIYF.

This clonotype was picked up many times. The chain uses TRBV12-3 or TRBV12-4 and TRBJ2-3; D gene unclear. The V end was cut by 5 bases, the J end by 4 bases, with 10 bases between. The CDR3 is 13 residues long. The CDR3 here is CASSVMWADTQYF. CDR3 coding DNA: TGTGCCAGCAGTGTGATGTGGGCAGATACGCAGTATTTT.

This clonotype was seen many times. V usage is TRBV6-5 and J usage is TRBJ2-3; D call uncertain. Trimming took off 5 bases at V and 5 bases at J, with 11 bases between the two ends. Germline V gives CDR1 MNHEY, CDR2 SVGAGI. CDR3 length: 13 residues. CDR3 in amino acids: CASSPKTVDTQYF. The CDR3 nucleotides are TGTGCCAGCAGTCCAAAGACGGTAGATACGCAGTATTTT.

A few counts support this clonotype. CDR3 nucleotides: TGTGCCAGCAGCCAACCCGGGACAGCGAACACTGAAGCTTTCTTT. It codes for CASSQPGTANTEAFF. The chain couples TRBV14 to TRBJ1-1, with 7 bases lining up with TRBD1. The CDR3 consists of 15 residues. CDR1 and CDR2 from the germline V gene are SGHDN and FVKESK. With V trimmed by 2 bases and J by 1 base, 4 bases remained unmatched.

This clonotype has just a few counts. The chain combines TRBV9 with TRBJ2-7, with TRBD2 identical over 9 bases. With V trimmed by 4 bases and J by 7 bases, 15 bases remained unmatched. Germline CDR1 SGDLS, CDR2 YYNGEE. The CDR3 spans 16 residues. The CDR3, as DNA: TGTGCCAGCAGCCCGACAGGGACTAGCAGATTAAGGGAGCAGTACTTC. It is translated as CASSPTGTSRLREQYF. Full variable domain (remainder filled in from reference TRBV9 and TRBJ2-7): DSGVTQTPKHLITATGQRVTLRCSPRSGDLSVYWYQQSLDQGLQFLIQYYNGEERAKGNILERFSAQQFPDLHSELNLSSLELGDSALYFCASSPTGTSRLREQYFGPGTRLTVT.

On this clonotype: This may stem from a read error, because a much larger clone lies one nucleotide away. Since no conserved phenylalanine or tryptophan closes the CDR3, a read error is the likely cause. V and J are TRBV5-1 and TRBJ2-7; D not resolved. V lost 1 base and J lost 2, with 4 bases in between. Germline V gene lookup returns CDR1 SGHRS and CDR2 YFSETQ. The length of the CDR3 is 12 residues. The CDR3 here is CASSLFPYEQYS. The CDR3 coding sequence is TGCGCCAGCAGCTTGTTCCCCTACGAGCAGTACTCC.

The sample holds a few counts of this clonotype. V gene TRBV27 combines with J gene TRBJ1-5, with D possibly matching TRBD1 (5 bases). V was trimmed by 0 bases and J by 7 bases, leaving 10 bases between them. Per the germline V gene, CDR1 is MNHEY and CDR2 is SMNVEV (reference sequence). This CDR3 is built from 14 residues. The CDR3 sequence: CASSLSGEYQPQHF. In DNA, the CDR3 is TGTGCCAGCAGTTTATCAGGGGAATACCAGCCCCAGCATTTT.

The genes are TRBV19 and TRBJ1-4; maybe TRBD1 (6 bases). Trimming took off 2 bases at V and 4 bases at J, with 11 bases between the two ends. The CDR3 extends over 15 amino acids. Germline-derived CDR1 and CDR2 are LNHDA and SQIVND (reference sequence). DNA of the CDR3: TGTGCCAGTAGTATAATGACAGGACATAATGAAAAACTGTTTTTT. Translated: CASSIMTGHNEKLFF.

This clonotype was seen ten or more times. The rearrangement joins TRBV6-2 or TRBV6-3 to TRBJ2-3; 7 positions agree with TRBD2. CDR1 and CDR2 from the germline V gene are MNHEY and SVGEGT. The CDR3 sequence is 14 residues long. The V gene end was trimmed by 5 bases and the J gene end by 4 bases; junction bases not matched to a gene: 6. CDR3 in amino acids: CASSLSGNSDTQYF. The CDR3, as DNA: TGTGCCAGCAGTCTGAGCGGGAACTCAGATACGCAGTATTTT.

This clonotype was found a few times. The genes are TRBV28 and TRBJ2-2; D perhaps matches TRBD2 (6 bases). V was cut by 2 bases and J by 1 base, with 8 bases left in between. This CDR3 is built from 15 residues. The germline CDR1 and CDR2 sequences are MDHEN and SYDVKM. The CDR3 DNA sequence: TGTGCCAGCAGTTTACGGGGGTTGAACACCGGGGAGCTGTTTTTT. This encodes CASSLRGLNTGELFF. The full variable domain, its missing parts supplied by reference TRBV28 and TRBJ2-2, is DVKVTQSSRYLVKRTGEKVFLECVQDMDHENMFWYRQDPGLGLRLIYFSYDVKMKEKGDIPEGYSVSREKKERFSLILESASTNQTSMYLCASSLRGLNTGELFFGEGSRLTVL.

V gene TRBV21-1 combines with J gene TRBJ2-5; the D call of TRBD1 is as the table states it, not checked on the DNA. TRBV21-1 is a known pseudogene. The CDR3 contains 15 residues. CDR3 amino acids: CASSHRGLNQETQYF. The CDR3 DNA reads TGTGCCAGCAGCCACAGGGGGCTCAACCAAGAGACCCAGTACTTC.

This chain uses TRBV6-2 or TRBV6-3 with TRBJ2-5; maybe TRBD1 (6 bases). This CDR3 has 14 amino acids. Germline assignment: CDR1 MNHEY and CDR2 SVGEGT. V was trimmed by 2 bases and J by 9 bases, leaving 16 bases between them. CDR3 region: CASSYPSAGEPQYF. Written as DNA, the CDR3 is TGTGCCAGCAGTTACCCGTCAGCAGGGGAGCCCCAGTACTTC.

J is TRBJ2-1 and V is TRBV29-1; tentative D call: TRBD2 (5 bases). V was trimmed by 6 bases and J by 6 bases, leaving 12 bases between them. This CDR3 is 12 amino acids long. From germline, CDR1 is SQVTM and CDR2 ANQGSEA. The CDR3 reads CSVSADSNEQFF. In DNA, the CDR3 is TGCAGCGTATCAGCGGACTCCAATGAGCAGTTCTTC.

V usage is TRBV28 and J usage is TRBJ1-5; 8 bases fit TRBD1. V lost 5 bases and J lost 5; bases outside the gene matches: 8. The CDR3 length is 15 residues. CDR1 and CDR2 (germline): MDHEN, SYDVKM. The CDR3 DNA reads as TGTGCCAGCAGTCCAAGGACAGGGCCATATCAGCCCCAGCATTTT. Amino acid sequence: CASSPRTGPYQPQHF.

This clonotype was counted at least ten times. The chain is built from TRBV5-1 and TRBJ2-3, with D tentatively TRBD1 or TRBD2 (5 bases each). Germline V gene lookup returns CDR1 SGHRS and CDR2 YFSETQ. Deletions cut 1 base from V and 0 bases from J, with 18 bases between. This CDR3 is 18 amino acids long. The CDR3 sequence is CASSLSLVGVPSTDTQYF. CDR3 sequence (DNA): TGCGCCAGCAGCTTGTCTTTAGTGGGGGTGCCTAGCACAGATACGCAGTATTTT.

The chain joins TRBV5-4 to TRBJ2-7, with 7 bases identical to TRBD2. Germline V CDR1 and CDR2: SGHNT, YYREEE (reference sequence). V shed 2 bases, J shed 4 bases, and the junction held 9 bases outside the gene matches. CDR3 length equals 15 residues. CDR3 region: CASSFPGREGYEQYF. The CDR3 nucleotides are TGTGCCAGCAGCTTCCCGGGGAGGGAGGGGTACGAGCAGTACTTC.

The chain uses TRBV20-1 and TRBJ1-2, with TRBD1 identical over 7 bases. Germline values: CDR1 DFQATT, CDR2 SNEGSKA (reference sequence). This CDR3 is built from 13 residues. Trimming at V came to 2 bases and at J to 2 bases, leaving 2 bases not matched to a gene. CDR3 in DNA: TGCAGTGCTAGAACGACAGGGAACTATGGCTACACCTTC. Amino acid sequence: CSARTTGNYGYTF.

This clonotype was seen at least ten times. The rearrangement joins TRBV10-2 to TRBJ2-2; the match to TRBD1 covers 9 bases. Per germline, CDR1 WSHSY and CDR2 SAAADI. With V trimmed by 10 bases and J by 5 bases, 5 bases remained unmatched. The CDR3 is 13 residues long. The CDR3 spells CATYGTGTGELFF. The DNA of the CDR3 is TGCGCCACGTATGGGACAGGGACCGGGGAGCTGTTTTTT.

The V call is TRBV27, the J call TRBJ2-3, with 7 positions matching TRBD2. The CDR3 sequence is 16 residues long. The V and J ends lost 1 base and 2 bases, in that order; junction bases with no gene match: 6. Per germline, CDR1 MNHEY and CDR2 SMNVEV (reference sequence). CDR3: CASSLLTSSYTDTQYF. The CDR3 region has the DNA TGTGCCAGCAGTTTATTGACTAGCAGTTACACAGATACGCAGTATTTT.

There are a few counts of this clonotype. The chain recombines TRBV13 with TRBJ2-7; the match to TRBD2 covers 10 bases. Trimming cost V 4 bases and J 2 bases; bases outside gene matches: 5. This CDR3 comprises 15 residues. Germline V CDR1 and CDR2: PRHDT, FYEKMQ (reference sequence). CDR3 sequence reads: CASSSLAGSAYEQYF. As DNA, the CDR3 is TGTGCCAGCAGCTCACTAGCGGGGTCCGCCTACGAGCAGTACTTC.

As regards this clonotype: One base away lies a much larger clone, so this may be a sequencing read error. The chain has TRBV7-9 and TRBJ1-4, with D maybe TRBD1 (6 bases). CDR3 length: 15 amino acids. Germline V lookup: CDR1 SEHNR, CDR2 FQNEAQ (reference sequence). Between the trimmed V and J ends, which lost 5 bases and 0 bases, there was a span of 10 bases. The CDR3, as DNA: TGTGCCAGCAGCCTGGGACAAACAACTAATGAAAAACTGTTTTTT. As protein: CASSLGQTTNEKLFF.

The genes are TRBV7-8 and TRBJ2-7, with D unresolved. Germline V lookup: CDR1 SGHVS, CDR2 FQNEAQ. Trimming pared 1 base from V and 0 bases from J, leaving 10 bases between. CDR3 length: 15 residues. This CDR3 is CASSLVVGSSYEQYF. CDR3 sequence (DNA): TGTGCCAGCAGCTTAGTTGTGGGAAGCTCCTACGAGCAGTACTTC.

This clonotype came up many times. The CDR3 reads CASSQDRGRADTQYF. The CDR3 DNA reads TGTGCCAGCAGCCAGGACAGGGGCAGGGCGGATACGCAGTATTTT. V and J are TRBV7-2 and TRBJ2-3; 9 bases are a match to TRBD1. V trimming: 5 bases; J trimming: 6 bases; junction bases outside the gene matches: 9. The length of the CDR3 is 15 residues. Germline-derived CDR1 and CDR2 are SGHTA and FQGNSA.

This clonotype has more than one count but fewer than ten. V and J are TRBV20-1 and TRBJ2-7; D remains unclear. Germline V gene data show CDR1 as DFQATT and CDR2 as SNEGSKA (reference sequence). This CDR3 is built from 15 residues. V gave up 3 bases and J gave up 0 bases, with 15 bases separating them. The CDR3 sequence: CSARPWTESSYEQYF. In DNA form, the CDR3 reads TGCAGTGCTAGGCCTTGGACGGAGTCCTCCTACGAGCAGTACTTC.

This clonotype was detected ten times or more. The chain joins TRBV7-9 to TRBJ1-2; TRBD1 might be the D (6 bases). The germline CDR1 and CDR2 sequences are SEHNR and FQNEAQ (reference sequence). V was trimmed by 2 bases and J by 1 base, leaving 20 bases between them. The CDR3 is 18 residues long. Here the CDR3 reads CASSLWGQSPDLNYGYTF. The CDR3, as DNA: TGTGCCAGCAGCTTATGGGGGCAGTCCCCCGATCTTAACTATGGCTACACCTTC.

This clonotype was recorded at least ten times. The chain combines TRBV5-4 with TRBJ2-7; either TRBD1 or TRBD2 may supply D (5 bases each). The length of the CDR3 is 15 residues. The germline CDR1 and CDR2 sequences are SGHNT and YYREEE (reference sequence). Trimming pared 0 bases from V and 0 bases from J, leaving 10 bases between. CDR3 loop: CASSLEVGPSYEQYF. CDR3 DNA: TGTGCCAGCAGCTTGGAGGTGGGACCCTCCTACGAGCAGTACTTC.

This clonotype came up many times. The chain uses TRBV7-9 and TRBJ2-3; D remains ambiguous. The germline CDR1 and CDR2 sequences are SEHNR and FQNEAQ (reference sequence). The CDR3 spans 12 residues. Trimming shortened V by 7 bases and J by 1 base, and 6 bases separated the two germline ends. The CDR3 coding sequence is TGTGCCAGCACCATACGCACAGATACGCAGTATTTT. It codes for CASTIRTDTQYF.

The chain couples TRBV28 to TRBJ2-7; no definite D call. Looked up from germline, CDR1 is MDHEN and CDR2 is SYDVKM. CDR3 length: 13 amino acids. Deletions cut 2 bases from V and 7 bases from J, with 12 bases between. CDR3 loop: CASSLVNSREQYF. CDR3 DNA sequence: TGTGCCAGCAGTTTAGTTAACAGCCGGGAGCAGTACTTC.